A single TCR beta chain is shown here with its context. The data were taken from a study of blood T cell repertoires in COVID-19. Study as a whole: The United States, Italy and Spain provided the acute and convalescent COVID-19 samples. PBMCs, B-cell-depleted T cells, or T cells provided the cDNA or gDNA that made up the material.

In the original processing: Reference gene primer amplification gave nucleated cell count estimates. This table comes from immunoSEQ multiplex PCR, and its TCRdb copy is limited to in-frame clones, with some not included. V and J calls and clone size are those listed in that table; D and trimming were worked out from the DNA. The repertoire holds 75,000 to 90,000 clones, with around 87% as singletons. V shed 6 bases and J 1 base; nucleotides not matched to a gene: 12. Germline V gene sequence: CDR1 SGHRS, CDR2 YFSETQ. The CDR3 is 16 residues long. This receptor was obtained from an older man with active or convalescent COVID-19. This sequence joins TRBV5-1 and TRBJ1-1; 7 nucleotides align to TRBD1. The specimen sequenced was peripheral blood. CDR3 amino acids: CASNQYRGRGNTEAFF. CDR3 coding DNA: TGCGCCAGCAACCAATACAGGGGTCGAGGGAACACTGAAGCTTTCTTT.